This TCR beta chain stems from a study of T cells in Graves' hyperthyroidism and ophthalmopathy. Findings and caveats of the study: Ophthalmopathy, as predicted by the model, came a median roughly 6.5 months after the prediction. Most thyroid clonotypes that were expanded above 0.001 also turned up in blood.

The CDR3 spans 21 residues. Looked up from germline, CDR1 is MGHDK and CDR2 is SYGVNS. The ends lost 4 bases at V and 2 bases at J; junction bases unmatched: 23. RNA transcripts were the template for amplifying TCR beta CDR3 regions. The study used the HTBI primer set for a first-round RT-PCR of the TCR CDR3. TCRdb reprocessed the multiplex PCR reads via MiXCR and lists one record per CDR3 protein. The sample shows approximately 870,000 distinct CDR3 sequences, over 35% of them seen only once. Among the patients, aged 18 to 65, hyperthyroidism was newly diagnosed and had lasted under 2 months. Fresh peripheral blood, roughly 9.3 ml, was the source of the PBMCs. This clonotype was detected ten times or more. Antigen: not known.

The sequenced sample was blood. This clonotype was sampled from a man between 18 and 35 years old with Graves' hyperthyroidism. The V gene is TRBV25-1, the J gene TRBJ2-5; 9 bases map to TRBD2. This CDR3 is CASSGKSGLAQRLHVQETQYF. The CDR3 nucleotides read TGTGCCAGCAGTGGCAAATCCGGACTAGCGCAGCGACTTCACGTACAAGAGACCCAGTACTTC.